This T cell receptor (beta chain) is drawn from a study of T cells in Graves' hyperthyroidism and ophthalmopathy. In germline, CDR1 is SGHAT, CDR2 FQNNGV. The CDR3 loop spans 15 amino acids. The V and J ends lost 3 bases and 7 bases, in that order; junction bases with no gene match: 5. The study, taken as a whole, reports: Prediction of ophthalmopathy progression came a median 6.5 months pre-onset.

Regions amplified from RNA transcripts were the TCR beta CDR3 regions. Using the HTBI primer set, a first-round RT-PCR was run on the TCR CDR3. TCRdb recomputed calls from the multiplex PCR reads with MiXCR, one row per CDR3 protein. The repertoire holds 490,000 or so distinct CDR3 sequences, with 20% to 25% as singletons. As for this clonotype: Its antigen is unknown.

The V gene is TRBV11-2, the J gene TRBJ2-2, with 10 bases that match TRBD2. Sequenced input: blood. The TCR sequence derives from a woman in her 70s with Graves' ophthalmopathy. CDR3 sequence reads: CASSFGLAVYGELFF. The DNA of the CDR3 is TGTGCCAGCAGCTTTGGACTAGCGGTATACGGGGAGCTGTTTTTT.